Presented here are 26 T cell receptor beta chains from one specimen sequenced in a study of blood T cell repertoires in COVID-19. TCRdb keeps only in-frame clones here, not all; method: immunoSEQ multiplex PCR. The data hold some 430,000 clones, with less than 95% observed a single time. The specimen sequenced was PBMCs or T cells enriched from blood (not recorded which). These receptor sequences come from a man between 18 and 35 years old who had recovered from COVID-19.

This chain joins TRBV19 and TRBJ2-1; D gene uncertain. Germline V gene lookup returns CDR1 LNHDA and CDR2 SQIVND (reference sequence). V lost 6 bases and J lost 8, with 11 bases in between. This CDR3 has 12 amino acids. The CDR3 region is CASRNMMDEQFF. CDR3 in DNA: TGTGCCAGTAGGAACATGATGGATGAGCAGTTCTTC.

This chain uses TRBV18 with TRBJ1-6; a possible D gene is TRBD1 (6 bases). The germline V gene encodes CDR1 KGHSH and CDR2 LQKENI. The CDR3 covers 16 residues. Trimming removed 3 bases from V and 5 bases from J, with 14 bases in between. The CDR3 bases are TGTGCCAGCTCACCTTCGAACAGGGTCAATAATTCACCCCTCCACTTT. Translated, it gives CASSPSNRVNNSPLHF. Complete variable domain (other parts from reference TRBV18 and TRBJ1-6): NAGVMQNPRHLVRRRGQEARLRCSPMKGHSHVYWYRQLPEEGLKFMVYLQKENIIDESGMPKERFSAEFPKEGPSILRIQQVVRGDSAAYFCASSPSNRVNNSPLHFGNGTRLTVT.

V and J are TRBV27 and TRBJ1-5; no firm D call. CDR1 MNHEY and CDR2 SMNVEV come from the germline V gene (reference sequence). The CDR3 spans 14 residues. V gave up 7 bases and J gave up 4 bases, with 14 bases separating them. The CDR3 here is CASTPSGENQPQHF. The DNA of the CDR3 is TGTGCCAGCACCCCATCCGGTGAGAATCAGCCCCAGCATTTT.

This clone was detected a few times. This chain joins TRBV28 and TRBJ2-2; D might be TRBD2 (7 bases). The V end was cut by 3 bases, the J end by 6 bases, with 11 bases between. The CDR3 is 14 amino acids. Germline CDR1 and CDR2: MDHEN and SYDVKM. The CDR3 sequence: CASSFGGLAGELFF. The CDR3 nucleotides are TGTGCCAGCAGTTTCGGGGGGCTCGCCGGGGAGCTGTTTTTT.

The rearrangement uses TRBV5-1 and TRBJ1-6; tentative D call: TRBD1 (5 bases). V shed 2 bases and J shed 7 bases, with 10 bases lying between them. CDR3 length: 14 amino acids. CDR1 SGHRS and CDR2 YFSETQ come from the germline V gene. CDR3 nucleotide sequence: TGCGCCAGCAGCTTCCTTCAGGGAAATTCACCCCTCCACTTT. Its protein is CASSFLQGNSPLHF.

This chain joins TRBV18 and TRBJ1-1; D gene uncertain. The germline CDR1 and CDR2 sequences are KGHSH and LQKENI. The V gene lost 6 bases and the J gene lost 3 bases, with 11 bases spanning the gap. The CDR3 runs to 13 residues. CDR3 coding DNA: TGTGCCAGCTCTCCCACTAGAGACACTGAAGCTTTCTTT. Residues: CASSPTRDTEAFF.

The chain has TRBV7-3 and TRBJ1-1; D call uncertain. V lost 6 bases and J 0 bases, leaving 8 bases between the germline ends. Germline assignment: CDR1 SGHTA and CDR2 FQGTGA. The CDR3 is made up of 13 amino acids. CDR3 in DNA: TGTGCCAGCAGACGTACAGTGAACACTGAAGCTTTCTTT. Its protein product is CASRRTVNTEAFF. The full variable domain, in which reference TRBV7-3 and TRBJ1-1 provide the parts outside the CDR3, is GAGVSQTPSNKVTEKGKYVELRCDPISGHTALYWYRQSLGQGPEFLIYFQGTGAADDSGLPNDRFFAVRPEGSVSTLKIQRTERGDSAVYLCASRRTVNTEAFFGQGTRLTVV.

The rearrangement uses TRBV7-6 and TRBJ2-3, with 10 bases aligning to TRBD2. This CDR3 contains 15 residues. Trimming removed 4 bases from V and 0 bases from J; junction bases left unmatched: 1. Per the germline V gene, CDR1 is SGHVS and CDR2 is FNYEAQ. The CDR3 loop reads CASSWGLASTDTQYF. The CDR3 DNA is TGTGCCAGCAGCTGGGGACTAGCGAGCACAGATACGCAGTATTTT.

This clone occurred a few times. The V and J genes are TRBV5-1 and TRBJ1-4, with TRBD1 matching over 7 bases. Trimming at V came to 4 bases and at J to 2 bases, leaving 5 bases not matched to a gene. This CDR3 has 15 amino acids. Per the germline V gene, CDR1 is SGHRS and CDR2 is YFSETQ. CDR3 in DNA: TGCGCCAGCAGCCGACAGGGTTCGACTAATGAAAAACTGTTTTTT. The encoded protein is CASSRQGSTNEKLFF.

The chain has TRBV7-3 and TRBJ1-1, with D possibly being TRBD1 (6 bases). CDR1 is SGHTA and CDR2 is FQGTGA in the germline V gene. The CDR3 extends over 14 amino acids. Deletions cut 5 bases from V and 3 bases from J, with 13 bases between. CDR3 amino acids: CASSTGRSDTEAFF. The CDR3 DNA is TGTGCCAGCAGCACAGGGAGATCTGACACTGAAGCTTTCTTT.

The rearrangement joins TRBV14 to TRBJ2-7, with 8 bases identical to TRBD2. The CDR3 runs to 13 residues. Germline V gene lookup returns CDR1 SGHDN and CDR2 FVKESK. Germline trimming cut 0 bases from V and 9 bases from J; bases unmatched to any gene: 4. The CDR3 nucleotides are TGTGCCAGCAGCCAAGATCCGGGGGGGCGGCAGTACTTC. Translating gives CASSQDPGGRQYF. The full variable domain, in which reference TRBV14 and TRBJ2-7 provide the parts outside the CDR3, is EAGVTQFPSHSVIEKGQTVTLRCDPISGHDNLYWYRRVMGKEIKFLLHFVKESKQDESGMPNNRFLAERTGGTYSTLKVQPAELEDSGVYFCASSQDPGGRQYFGPGTRLTVT.

V gene TRBV2 combines with J gene TRBJ1-5; 7 bases match TRBD1. From germline, CDR1 is SNHLY and CDR2 FYNNEI. Trimming at V came to 5 bases and at J to 3 bases, leaving 7 bases not matched to a gene. The CDR3 has 15 residues. The CDR3 here is CASSKRGQLNQPQHF. The CDR3 DNA reads as TGTGCCAGCAGTAAACGGGGACAGCTCAATCAGCCCCAGCATTTT.

The chain is built from TRBV25-1 and TRBJ2-5; TRBD2 matches 12 bases. The CDR3 is made up of 16 amino acids. J gave up 2 bases and V 4 bases, and 5 bases lay outside the gene matches. CDR1 and CDR2 (germline): MGHDK, SYGVNS. Written as DNA, the CDR3 is TGTGCCAGCAGTGTGGCTAGCGGGAGGGTTCAAGAGACCCAGTACTTC. Its protein is CASSVASGRVQETQYF.

J is TRBJ2-7 and V is TRBV4-1; 9 bases are shared with TRBD1. V trimming: 0 bases; J trimming: 7 bases; junction bases outside the gene matches: 10. The germline gives CDR1 MGHRA, CDR2 YSYEKL. The CDR3 sequence is 16 residues long. The CDR3 nucleotides read TGCGCCAGCAGCCAAGAACCCGGGACAGGGTCTCGGGAGCAGTACTTC. This translates into CASSQEPGTGSREQYF.

V gene TRBV29-1 combines with J gene TRBJ1-2, with TRBD1 as a possible D gene (6 bases). CDR3 length: 16 amino acids. V shed 3 bases and J shed 4 bases, with 21 bases lying between them. Germline lookup yields CDR1 SQVTM and CDR2 ANQGSEA. The CDR3 DNA is TGCAGCGTTGATGCCCCAACAGGGAAGGGAAGCTATGGCTACACCTTC. Translation gives CSVDAPTGKGSYGYTF.

The J gene is TRBJ1-2, the V gene TRBV11-3; D gene unclear. The CDR3 length is 15 residues. CDR1 is SGHNT, CDR2 YENEEA, per germline. V lost 4 bases to trimming and J lost 3 bases, with 15 bases between them. CDR3 loop: CASSWTLERHYGYTF. Here the CDR3 DNA reads TGTGCCAGCAGCTGGACGTTGGAGCGGCACTATGGCTACACCTTC.

The V gene is TRBV7-3, the J gene TRBJ2-5; 7 bases are a match to TRBD1. Germline lookup yields CDR1 SGHTA and CDR2 FQGTGA. The CDR3 runs to 17 residues. V gave up 1 base and J gave up 3 bases; unmatched junction bases: 11. The CDR3 sequence is CASSLIDRATGEETQYF. CDR3 bases: TGTGCCAGCAGCTTAATAGATCGGGCTACAGGGGAAGAGACCCAGTACTTC.

V gene TRBV9 combines with J gene TRBJ1-2; perhaps TRBD1 as D (6 bases). CDR1 and CDR2 from the germline V gene are SGDLS and YYNGEE. CDR3 length: 15 amino acids. Trimming removed 0 bases from V and 3 bases from J, with 12 bases in between. This chain's CDR3 is CASSVGAGAYYGYTF. The CDR3 bases are TGTGCCAGCAGCGTAGGGGCAGGGGCCTACTATGGCTACACCTTC.

This clone was observed a single time. This chain uses TRBV7-3 with TRBJ1-1; D gene uncertain. V dropped 3 bases and J dropped 3 bases, with 11 bases sitting between them. The CDR3 is made up of 14 amino acids. CDR1 and CDR2 from the germline V gene are SGHTA and FQGTGA. The CDR3 DNA reads TGTGCCAGCAGCTTGACCCAGGAAGACACTGAAGCTTTCTTT. Translating it yields CASSLTQEDTEAFF.

Here the CDR3 reads CASSRGTGIYEQYF. The CDR3 DNA reads as TGTGCCAGCAGCCGGGGGACAGGGATCTACGAGCAGTACTTC. The V and J genes are TRBV11-2 and TRBJ2-7, with 9 bases lining up with TRBD1. The CDR3 loop spans 14 amino acids. The V gene's germline CDR1 is SGHAT and CDR2 FQNNGV. V gave up 5 bases and J gave up 3 bases; unmatched junction bases: 5.

The chain is built from TRBV29-1 and TRBJ1-2, with D unclear. The germline gives CDR1 SQVTM, CDR2 ANQGSEA. The CDR3 extends over 16 amino acids. V was pared by 2 bases and J by 4 bases, with 20 bases between. The CDR3: CSVEYRAHEGPYGYTF. Here the CDR3 DNA reads TGCAGCGTTGAATACCGGGCCCACGAGGGTCCCTATGGCTACACCTTC.

The chain links TRBV13 to TRBJ2-2, with D maybe TRBD2 (5 bases). Germline values: CDR1 PRHDT, CDR2 FYEKMQ (reference sequence). The germline V and J ends were trimmed by 6 bases and 4 bases, with 18 bases remaining between them. This CDR3 region has 16 residues. In DNA form, the CDR3 reads TGTGCCAGCAGAGATACGGGATCCCGAAGCACCGGGGAGCTGTTTTTT. Residues: CASRDTGSRSTGELFF.

The rearrangement uses TRBV9 and TRBJ2-3; 7 bases match TRBD1. Germline lookup yields CDR1 SGDLS and CDR2 YYNGEE. The CDR3 has 14 residues. The V and J ends lost 4 bases and 10 bases, in that order; junction bases with no gene match: 12. CDR3 in DNA: TGTGCCAGCAGCCTGGACAGGATAGGTGGAGCGCAGTATTTT. The encoded protein is CASSLDRIGGAQYF.

The chain links TRBV27 to TRBJ1-6; D gene uncertain. Germline V gene sequence: CDR1 MNHEY, CDR2 SMNVEV (reference sequence). V lost 6 bases to trimming and J lost 8 bases, with 20 bases between them. CDR3 length: 16 amino acids. The DNA of the CDR3 is TGTGCCAGCAGGCCAGACTCCGGCAGCCTGTATTCACCCCTCCACTTT. As protein: CASRPDSGSLYSPLHF.

The gene calls are TRBV27 and TRBJ2-5, with unresolved D. This CDR3 has 12 residues. V lost 6 bases and J 3 bases, leaving 8 bases between the germline ends. The germline CDR1 and CDR2 sequences are MNHEY and SMNVEV (reference sequence). CDR3 protein: CASSQNEETQYF. In DNA, the CDR3 is TGTGCCAGCAGCCAGAACGAAGAGACCCAGTACTTC.

J is TRBJ1-6 and V is TRBV30; D is uncertain. The CDR3 has 17 residues. Germline CDR1 and CDR2: GTSNPN and SVGIG (reference sequence). V dropped 0 bases and J dropped 5 bases, with 17 bases sitting between them. CDR3 bases: TGTGCCTGGAGTGTAATACTGACTTTTACGGATAATTCACCCCTCCACTTT. Translating gives CAWSVILTFTDNSPLHF.